This is a list of T cell receptor beta chains from one sample in a study of T cell repertoires in cytomegalovirus infection. A single record per CDR3 protein comes from TCRdb applying MiXCR to the reads. Of 350,000 to 500,000 distinct CDR3 sequences in the sample, roughly a third were seen once. Sequencing used PBMCs. The receptors come from a human donor in good health (CMV status not recorded). Some clones in this sample may be carry-over from other donors' samples. Each CDR3 is given with its conserved first and last residue. D genes are given only for firm matches. Some rows have no size entry. The others give once, few or many, or a class for an expanded clone.

D,V,size,J,length,DNA,CDR3
NA,TRBV6-1,NA,TRBJ1-5,16,TGTGCCAGCAGTGAAACGACAGTAAACAGCTACCAGCCCCAGCATTTT,CASSETTVNSYQPQHF
NA,TRBV7-7,many,TRBJ2-5,15,TGTGCTAGCAGTTCTACGCGGGCCAAGGGGGAGACCCAGTACTTC,CASSSTRAKGETQYF
NA,TRBV7-6,many,TRBJ1-3,14,TGTGCCAGCAGCAGGGGGACATCTGGAAACACCATATATTTT,CASSRGTSGNTIYF
TRBD2,TRBV4-1,once,TRBJ2-1,19,TGCGCCAGCAGCCAAGCTCCTAGCGGGGGGGCCGAGGGCTACAATGAGCAGTTCTTC,CASSQAPSGGAEGYNEQFF
NA,TRBV19,few,TRBJ1-1,13,TGTGCCAGTAGTATGAACAGAAACACTGAAGCTTTCTTT,CASSMNRNTEAFF
TRBD2,TRBV7-9,NA,TRBJ2-1,15,TGTGCCAGCAGCCAGCTCGGGACTAGCCCCTATGAGCAGTTCTTC,CASSQLGTSPYEQFF
NA,TRBV18,few,TRBJ1-5,16,TGTGCCAGCTCATCTGACAGGCCACTAAGGGATCAGCCCCAGCATTTT,CASSSDRPLRDQPQHF
NA,TRBV7-8,NA,TRBJ2-7,13,TGTGCCAGCAGCTTAGTGGGGGCCCACGAGCAGTACTTC,CASSLVGAHEQYF
TRBD2,TRBV29-1,NA,TRBJ2-1,15,TGCAGCGTTGGATACAGCGGGGCTTCCTACAATGAGCAGTTCTTC,CSVGYSGASYNEQFF
NA,TRBV4-3,NA,TRBJ2-1,14,TGCGCCAGCAGCCAAGATCGGGTAGATAGTGAGCAGTTCTTC,CASSQDRVDSEQFF
TRBD2,TRBV7-2,many,TRBJ2-7,13,TGTGCCAGCAGCATTAGCGGGGGGGCCGAGCAGTACTTC,CASSISGGAEQYF
NA,TRBV6-1,few,TRBJ2-7,15,TGTGCCAGCAGTCCAATCGGGCAGGGAGAATACGAGCAGTACTTC,CASSPIGQGEYEQYF
TRBD1,TRBV7-2,NA,TRBJ2-2,18,TGTGCCAGCAGCTTAAGGGACAGGGGGTTTCGTATCACCGGGGAGCTGTTTTTT,CASSLRDRGFRITGELFF
TRBD1,TRBV19,NA,TRBJ2-5,15,TGTGCCAGTAGTATCGGGACAGATTTGGGAGAGACCCAGTACTTC,CASSIGTDLGETQYF
NA,TRBV28,NA,TRBJ1-6,15,TGTGCCAGCAGTTTTCTTGGGCAGAAGAATTCACCCCTCCACTTT,CASSFLGQKNSPLHF
NA,TRBV4-2,NA,TRBJ1-1,15,TGTGCCAGCAGCCAAGATTTGGGACAGAACACTGAAGCTTTCTTT,CASSQDLGQNTEAFF
NA,TRBV5-6,few,TRBJ2-5,17,TGTGCCAGCAGCTTGGCTTTTAGGGGGGCCCGACAAGAGACCCAGTACTTC,CASSLAFRGARQETQYF
NA,TRBV9,NA,TRBJ1-2,12,TGTGCCAGCAGCGTACAATCCTATGGCTACACCTTC,CASSVQSYGYTF
NA,TRBV7-6,few,TRBJ2-7,15,TGTGCCAGCAGCTTAGCGGAGGGGACGGTCTACGAGCAGTACTTC,CASSLAEGTVYEQYF
NA,TRBV6-2/TRBV6-3,NA,TRBJ2-2,17,TGTGCCAGCAGTTACTCGATTACTAGCTACGTTACCGGGGAGCTGTTTTTT,CASSYSITSYVTGELFF
NA,TRBV5-1,few,TRBJ2-3,17,TGCGCCAGCAGCTTGGATTGGGGGAATGCCAACACAGATACGCAGTATTTT,CASSLDWGNANTDTQYF
NA,TRBV7-2,NA,TRBJ2-4,16,TGTGCCAGCAGCTTAGTCCCCCCGGGGGTAGACAACATTCAGTACTTC,CASSLVPPGVDNIQYF
NA,TRBV7-8,many,TRBJ2-2,14,TGTGCCAGCAGACTAACAAGAGACACCGGGGAGCTGTTTTTT,CASRLTRDTGELFF
NA,TRBV4-3,few,TRBJ1-1,14,TGCGCCAGCAGCCATTATAAGGGGTCGGCTGAAGCTTTCTTT,CASSHYKGSAEAFF